This T cell receptor beta chain came from a study of cytomegalovirus exposure and HLA in healthy donors. Study observations and caveats: Further analysis, carried out later, found HLA-associated TCR beta chains more clonally expanded than equally common other chains. Certain indistinguishable V segments, among them TRBV6-2 and TRBV6-3, were excluded.

The CDR3 totals 14 residues. The germline V gene has CDR1 LNHDA and CDR2 SQIVND (reference sequence). Trimming took 3 bases from V and 0 from J, leaving 9 bases between them. This clone was detected once. Its antigen is unknown. With 60 Vbeta and 13 Jbeta primers, the PCR was carried out. Data came from immunoSEQ multiplex PCR; TCRdb stores just in-frame clones and leaves some out. The sample lists about 97,000 clones, about 81% occurring once. The rearrangement joins TRBV19 to TRBJ2-7; no firm D call. Specimen: PBMCs. This clonotype was obtained from a man aged 35-49 years in good health and CMV-seropositive. The CDR3 nucleotides read TGTGCCAGTAGTATCGCTCGGAGCTCCTACGAGCAGTACTTC. Residues: CASSIARSSYEQYF. Full variable domain (outside the CDR3, taken from reference TRBV19 and TRBJ2-7): DGGITQSPKYLFRKEGQNVTLSCEQNLNHDAMYWYRQDPGQGLRLIYYSQIVNDFQKGDIAEGYSVSREKKESFPLTVTSAQKNPTAFYLCASSIARSSYEQYFGPGTRLTVT.